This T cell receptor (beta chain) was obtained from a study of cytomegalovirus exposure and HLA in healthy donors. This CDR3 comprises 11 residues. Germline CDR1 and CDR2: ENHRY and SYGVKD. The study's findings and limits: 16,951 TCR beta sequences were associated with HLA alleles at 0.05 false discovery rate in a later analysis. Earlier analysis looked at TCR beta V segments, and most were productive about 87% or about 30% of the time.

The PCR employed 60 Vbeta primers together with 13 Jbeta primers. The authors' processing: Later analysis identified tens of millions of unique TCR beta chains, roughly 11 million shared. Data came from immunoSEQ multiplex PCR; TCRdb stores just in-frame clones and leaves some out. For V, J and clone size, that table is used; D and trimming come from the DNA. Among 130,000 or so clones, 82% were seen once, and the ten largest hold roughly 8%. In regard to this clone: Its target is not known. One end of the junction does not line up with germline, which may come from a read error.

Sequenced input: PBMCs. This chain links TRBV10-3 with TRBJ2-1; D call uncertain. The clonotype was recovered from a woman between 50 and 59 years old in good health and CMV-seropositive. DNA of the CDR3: TGTGCCACCACCGCCTATAATGAGCAGTTCTTC. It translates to CATTAYNEQFF.